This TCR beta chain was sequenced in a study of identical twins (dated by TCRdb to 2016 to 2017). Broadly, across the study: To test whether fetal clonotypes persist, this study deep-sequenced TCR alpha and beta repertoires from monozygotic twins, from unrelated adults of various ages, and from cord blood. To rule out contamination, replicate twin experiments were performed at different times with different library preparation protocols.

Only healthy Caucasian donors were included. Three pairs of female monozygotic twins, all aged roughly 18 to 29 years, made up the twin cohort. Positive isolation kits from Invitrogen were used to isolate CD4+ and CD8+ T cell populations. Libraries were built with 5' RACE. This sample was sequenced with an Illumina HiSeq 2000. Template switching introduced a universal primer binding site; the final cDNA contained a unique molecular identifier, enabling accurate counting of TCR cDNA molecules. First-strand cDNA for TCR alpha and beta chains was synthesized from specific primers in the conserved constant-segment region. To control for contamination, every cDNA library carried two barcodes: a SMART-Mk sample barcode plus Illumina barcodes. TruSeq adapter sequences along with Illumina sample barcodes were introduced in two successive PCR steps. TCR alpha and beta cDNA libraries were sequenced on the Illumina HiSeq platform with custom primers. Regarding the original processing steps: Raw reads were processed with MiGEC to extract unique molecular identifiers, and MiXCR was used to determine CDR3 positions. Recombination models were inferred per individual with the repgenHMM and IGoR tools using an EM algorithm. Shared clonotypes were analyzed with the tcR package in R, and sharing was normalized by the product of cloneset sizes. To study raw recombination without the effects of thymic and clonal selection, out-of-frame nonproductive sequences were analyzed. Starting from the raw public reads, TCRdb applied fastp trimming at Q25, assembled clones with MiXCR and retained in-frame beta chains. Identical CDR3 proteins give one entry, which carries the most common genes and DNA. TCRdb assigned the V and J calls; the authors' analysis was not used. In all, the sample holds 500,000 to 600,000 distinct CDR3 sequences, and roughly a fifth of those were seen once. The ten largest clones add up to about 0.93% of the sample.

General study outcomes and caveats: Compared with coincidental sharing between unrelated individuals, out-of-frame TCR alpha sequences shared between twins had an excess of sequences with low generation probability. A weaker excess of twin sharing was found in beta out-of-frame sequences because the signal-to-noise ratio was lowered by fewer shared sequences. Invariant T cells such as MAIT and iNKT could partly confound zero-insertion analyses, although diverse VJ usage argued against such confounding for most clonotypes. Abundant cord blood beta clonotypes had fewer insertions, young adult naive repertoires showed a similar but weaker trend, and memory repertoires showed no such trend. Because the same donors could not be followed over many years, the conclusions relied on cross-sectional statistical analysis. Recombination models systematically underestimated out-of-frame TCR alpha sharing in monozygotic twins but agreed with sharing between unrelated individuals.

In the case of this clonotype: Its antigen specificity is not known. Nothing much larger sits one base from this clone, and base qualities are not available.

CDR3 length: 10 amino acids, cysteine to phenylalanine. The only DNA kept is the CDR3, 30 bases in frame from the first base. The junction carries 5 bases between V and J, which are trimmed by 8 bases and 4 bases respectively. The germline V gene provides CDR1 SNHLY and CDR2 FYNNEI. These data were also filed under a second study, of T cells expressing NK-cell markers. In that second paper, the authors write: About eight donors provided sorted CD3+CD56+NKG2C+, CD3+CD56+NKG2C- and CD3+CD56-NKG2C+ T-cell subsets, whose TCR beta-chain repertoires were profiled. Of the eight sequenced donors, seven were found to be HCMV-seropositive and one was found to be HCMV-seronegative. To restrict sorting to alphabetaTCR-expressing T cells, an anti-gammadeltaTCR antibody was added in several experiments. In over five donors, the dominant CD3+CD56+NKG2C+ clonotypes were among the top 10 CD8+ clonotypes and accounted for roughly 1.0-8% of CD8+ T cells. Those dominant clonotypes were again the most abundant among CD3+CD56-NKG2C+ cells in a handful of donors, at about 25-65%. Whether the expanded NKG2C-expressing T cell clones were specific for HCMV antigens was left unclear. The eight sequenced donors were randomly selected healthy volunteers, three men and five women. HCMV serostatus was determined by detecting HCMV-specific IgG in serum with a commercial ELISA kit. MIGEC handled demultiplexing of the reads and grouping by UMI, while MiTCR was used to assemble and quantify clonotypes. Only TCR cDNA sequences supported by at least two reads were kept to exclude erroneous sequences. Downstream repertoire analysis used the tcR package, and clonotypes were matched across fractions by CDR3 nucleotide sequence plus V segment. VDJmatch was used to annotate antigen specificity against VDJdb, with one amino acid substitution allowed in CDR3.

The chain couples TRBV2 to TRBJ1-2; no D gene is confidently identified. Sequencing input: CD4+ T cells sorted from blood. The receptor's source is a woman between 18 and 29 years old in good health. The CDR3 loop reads CASFSYGYTF. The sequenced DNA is TGTGCCAGCTTTAGCTATGGCTACACCTTC. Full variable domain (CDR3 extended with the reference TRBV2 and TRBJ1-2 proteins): EPEVTQTPSHQVTQMGQEVILRCVPISNHLYFYWYRQILGQKVEFLVSFYNNEISEKSEIFDDQFSVERPDGSNFTLKIRSTKLEDSAMYFCASFSYGYTFGSGTRLTVV.